The 24 T cell receptor beta chains reported below all come from one sample, sequenced in a study of OX40 agonist ivuxolimab in advanced cancers. Libraries were built with the immunoSEQ multiplex PCR assay. The immuneACCESS repertoire file appears here via TCRdb, limited to in-frame rearrangements. These files lack a portion of the clones; in checked studies, under half of the deficit traces to unresolved V genes, and the cause of the others is not known. This sample holds 45,000 or so clones; 70% to 90% were observed only once. The ten largest clonotypes hold around 19% of the sample. The input for sequencing was CD4+ or CD8+ T cells sorted from blood, taken in a trial of the OX40 agonist ivuxolimab. Receptor source: an adult with an advanced solid tumor such as melanoma, head and neck, liver or kidney cancer.

This clone was recorded at least ten times. The sample has other DNA sequences that encode this CDR3 too. The gene calls are TRBV7-2 and TRBJ2-2; D is ambiguous. Looked up from germline, CDR1 is SGHTA and CDR2 is FQGNSA. The CDR3 runs to 14 residues. V was trimmed by 1 base and J by 1 base, leaving 4 bases between them. CDR3 loop: CASSLVLNTGELFF. The CDR3 DNA is TGTGCCAGCAGCTTAGTTCTGAACACCGGGGAGCTGTTTTTT.

The chain uses TRBV6-5 and TRBJ1-4; 8 bases are shared with TRBD1. Germline V gene sequence: CDR1 MNHEY, CDR2 SVGAGI. Unmatched junction bases numbered 3, after V lost 5 bases and J lost 7 bases. The CDR3 spans 13 residues. The CDR3 spells CASSPGGLEKLFF. In DNA form, the CDR3 reads TGTGCCAGCAGTCCAGGGGGCCTTGAAAAACTGTTTTTT.

The V call is TRBV11-2, the J call TRBJ2-1, with 7 nucleotides matching TRBD2. Trimming took 7 bases from V and 3 from J; bases not matched to a gene: 18. CDR3 length: 18 residues. CDR1 and CDR2 (germline): SGHAT, FQNNGV. This CDR3 is CASNQRGSVVNRYNEQFF. The CDR3 region has the DNA TGTGCCAGCAACCAGCGGGGATCCGTGGTTAATCGCTACAATGAGCAGTTCTTC.

Notes on this clone: Other nucleotide sequences from this sample produce the same CDR3. This sequence joins TRBV29-1 and TRBJ1-2; D gene uncertain. Germline lookup yields CDR1 SQVTM and CDR2 ANQGSEA. The CDR3 sequence is 12 residues long. V was shortened by 1 base and J by 5 bases, with 8 bases between the two germline ends. DNA of the CDR3: TGCAGCGTTGAAGCGGGTGGATATGGCTACACCTTC. It codes for CSVEAGGYGYTF.

V usage is TRBV7-6 and J usage is TRBJ2-1, with unresolved D. Germline-derived CDR1 and CDR2 are SGHVS and FNYEAQ. The CDR3 loop spans 15 amino acids. Trimming stripped 2 bases from V and 5 bases from J, with 13 bases between. The CDR3 reads CASSLQAKVDNEQFF. DNA for the CDR3: TGTGCCAGCAGCTTACAGGCTAAGGTCGACAATGAGCAGTTCTTC.

V is TRBV2 and J is TRBJ1-1; the match to TRBD1 covers 8 bases. The V gene end was trimmed by 3 bases and the J gene end by 3 bases; junction bases not matched to a gene: 6. This CDR3 has 15 amino acids. CDR1 and CDR2 from the germline V gene are SNHLY and FYNNEI. The CDR3 is CASSDSTGEDTEAFF. CDR3 DNA sequence: TGTGCCAGCAGTGATTCGACAGGGGAGGACACTGAAGCTTTCTTT. The entire variable domain, with the rest obtained from reference TRBV2 and TRBJ1-1, is as follows: EPEVTQTPSHQVTQMGQEVILRCVPISNHLYFYWYRQILGQKVEFLVSFYNNEISEKSEIFDDQFSVERPDGSNFTLKIRSTKLEDSAMYFCASSDSTGEDTEAFFGQGTRLTVV.

V and J are TRBV12-5 and TRBJ1-4, with a tentative D call TRBD1 (6 bases). The CDR3 length is 18 residues. The V gene's germline CDR1 is LGHNT and CDR2 FRNRAP. Trimming removed 3 bases from V and 4 bases from J, with 21 bases in between. CDR3 nucleotides: TGTGCTAGTGGTTTCGGTACAGGGCTCCTTGCATTTAATGAAAAACTGTTTTTT. Translating gives CASGFGTGLLAFNEKLFF. Full variable domain (remainder filled in from reference TRBV12-5 and TRBJ1-4): DARVTQTPRHKVTEMGQEVTMRCQPILGHNTVFWYRQTMMQGLELLAYFRNRAPLDDSGMPKDRFSAEMPDATLATLKIQPSEPRDSAVYFCASGFGTGLLAFNEKLFFGSGTQLSVL.

CDR3 residues: CASSTPRQGIYGYTF. The CDR3 DNA reads TGTGCCAGCAGCACCCCTAGACAGGGGATCTATGGCTACACCTTC. The chain links TRBV28 to TRBJ1-2; 8 nucleotides match TRBD1. Germline assignment: CDR1 MDHEN and CDR2 SYDVKM. The CDR3 covers 15 residues. Unmatched junction bases numbered 10, after V lost 6 bases and J lost 4 bases.

This clone showed up just once. The chain uses TRBV7-2 and TRBJ2-2; TRBD2 matches 8 bases. The germline gives CDR1 SGHTA, CDR2 FQGNSA. J gave up 2 bases and V 7 bases, and 15 bases lay outside the gene matches. This CDR3 comprises 18 residues. CDR3 bases: TGTGCCAGCACCGCCGCCCCGCTAGCGGGCTTTAACACCGGGGAGCTGTTTTTT. Translating it yields CASTAAPLAGFNTGELFF.

V usage is TRBV28 and J usage is TRBJ1-5; D gene uncertain. This CDR3 region has 14 residues. The germline V and J ends were trimmed by 8 bases and 0 bases, with 11 bases remaining between them. The germline V gene encodes CDR1 MDHEN and CDR2 SYDVKM. CDR3 in amino acids: CASAGRDSNQPQHF. The CDR3 bases are TGTGCCAGCGCGGGTCGGGATAGCAATCAGCCCCAGCATTTT.

The chain employs TRBV28 and TRBJ1-5; D is undetermined. CDR1 and CDR2 from the germline V gene are MDHEN and SYDVKM. The V and J ends lost 3 bases and 1 base respectively, with 10 bases between them. The CDR3 runs to 15 residues. The CDR3 DNA is TGTGCCAGCAGTTTTGCCGGAGGGAGCAATCAGCCCCAGCATTTT. As protein: CASSFAGGSNQPQHF.

This clone has just a few counts. The chain has TRBV9 and TRBJ1-1; possibly TRBD1 for D (5 bases). V was cut by 0 bases and J by 6 bases, with 12 bases left in between. From germline, CDR1 is SGDLS and CDR2 YYNGEE. CDR3 length equals 14 residues. The CDR3 nucleotides read TGTGCCAGCAGCGTAGGTGGGGGAGTGCCTGAAGCTTTCTTT. This translates into CASSVGGGVPEAFF.

The chain is built from TRBV27 and TRBJ1-5; 7 bases are a match to TRBD1. The germline V gene encodes CDR1 MNHEY and CDR2 SMNVEV (reference sequence). The CDR3 covers 14 residues. The V gene end was trimmed by 5 bases and the J gene end by 6 bases; junction bases not matched to a gene: 7. CDR3 region: CASSRQGEFQPQHF. The CDR3, as DNA: TGTGCCAGCAGTAGGCAGGGGGAATTTCAGCCCCAGCATTTT.

This rearrangement joins TRBV4-2 to TRBJ2-7; D is possibly TRBD2 (6 bases). The V gene lost 9 bases and the J gene lost 2 bases, with 14 bases spanning the gap. The CDR3 sequence is 13 residues long. Germline V lookup: CDR1 LGHNA, CDR2 YNFKEQ. In DNA form, the CDR3 reads TGTGCCAGTTCCGGGGGACTTACCTACGAGCAGTACTTC. Protein: CASSGGLTYEQYF.

On this clone itself: The same CDR3 can be traced to other DNA sequences in this sample. V is TRBV19 and J is TRBJ1-5; 8 positions match TRBD1. This CDR3 contains 15 residues. With 3 bases clipped from V and 3 bases from J, the junction kept 4 bases outside the gene matches. Germline assignment: CDR1 LNHDA and CDR2 SQIVND (reference sequence). As DNA, the CDR3 is TGTGCCAGTAGTATTTGGACAGGGAACAATCAGCCCCAGCATTTT. It yields the protein CASSIWTGNNQPQHF.

This chain links TRBV30 with TRBJ2-5; 13 nucleotides agree with TRBD2. This CDR3 comprises 17 residues. The trim removed 3 bases at V and 3 bases at J, leaving 10 bases unmatched. Germline V CDR1 and CDR2: GTSNPN, SVGIG (reference sequence). The chain's CDR3 is CAWSPGLAGAYKETQYF. The CDR3 nucleotides are TGTGCCTGGAGCCCCGGACTAGCGGGGGCCTACAAAGAGACCCAGTACTTC. Full variable domain (outside the CDR3, taken from reference TRBV30 and TRBJ2-5): SQTIHQWPATLVQPVGSPLSLECTVEGTSNPNLYWYRQAAGRGLQLLFYSVGIGQISSEVPQNLSASRPQDRQFILSSKKLLLSDSGFYLCAWSPGLAGAYKETQYFGPGTRLLVL.

On this clone itself: An end of the junction does not agree with germline; a read error may underlie this. This CDR3 reads CASSDPGTDLSYGHTF. For the CDR3, the DNA is TGCGCCAGCAGTGACCCCGGGACAGATTTGTCCTATGGCCACACCTTC. This sequence joins TRBV5-1 and TRBJ1-2; 7 bases match TRBD1. The CDR3 runs 16 residues. Germline-derived CDR1 and CDR2 are SGHRS and YFSETQ.

The rearrangement uses TRBV27 and TRBJ1-1; D is unresolved. The CDR3 loop spans 11 amino acids. V lost 3 bases and J lost 5, with 4 bases in between. The germline V gene has CDR1 MNHEY and CDR2 SMNVEV (reference sequence). The CDR3 DNA follows: TGTGCCAGCAGTTTCGGGACTGAAGCTTTCTTT. This translates into CASSFGTEAFF.

The chain combines TRBV4-1 with TRBJ2-7, with 12 bases fitting TRBD2. The ends lost 4 bases at V and 3 bases at J; junction bases unmatched: 10. The CDR3 has 17 residues. Germline V gives CDR1 MGHRA, CDR2 YSYEKL. Here the CDR3 DNA reads TGCGCCAGCAGCCTCCGGACTAGCGGGGTCGAAAACTACGAGCAGTACTTC. Protein sequence: CASSLRTSGVENYEQYF.

The rearrangement joins TRBV6-1 to TRBJ1-6, with D perhaps TRBD1 (5 bases). This CDR3 has 16 amino acids. The germline V gene encodes CDR1 MNHNS and CDR2 SASEGT. Trimming removed 4 bases from V and 0 bases from J, with 10 bases in between. For the CDR3, the DNA is TGTGCCAGCAGTGGGGACTCCTACTCCTATAATTCACCCCTCCACTTT. Protein sequence: CASSGDSYSYNSPLHF.

V is TRBV4-1 and J is TRBJ2-3; the D is unclear. There are 14 residues in the CDR3. Germline lookup yields CDR1 MGHRA and CDR2 YSYEKL. V lost 4 bases and J lost 3, with 11 bases in between. The CDR3 nucleotides are TGCGCCAGCAGCCGGCCTGGATCGACAGATACGCAGTATTTT. It translates to CASSRPGSTDTQYF.

This chain links TRBV9 with TRBJ1-2, with 7 bases matching TRBD1. Per the germline V gene, CDR1 is SGDLS and CDR2 is YYNGEE. V lost 5 bases to trimming and J lost 8 bases; unmatched junction nucleotides: 9. The CDR3 runs 13 residues. In DNA form, the CDR3 reads TGTGCCAGCAGAGACAGTAGGGGGCACGGCTACACCTTC. Translating gives CASRDSRGHGYTF.

The rearrangement uses TRBV27 and TRBJ2-7; no firm D call. Germline V lookup: CDR1 MNHEY, CDR2 SMNVEV (reference sequence). The CDR3 loop spans 14 amino acids. Trimming shortened V by 3 bases and J by 0 bases, and 9 bases separated the two germline ends. The CDR3 loop is CASSLTRSSYEQYF. CDR3 coding DNA: TGTGCCAGCAGTTTGACTCGGTCCTCCTACGAGCAGTACTTC.

The chain couples TRBV6-1 to TRBJ1-2; 8 bases are a match to TRBD1. The CDR3 is 16 residues long. Per germline, CDR1 MNHNS and CDR2 SASEGT. The J segment lost 2 bases and the V segment lost 4 bases, leaving 9 bases of the junction unmatched. DNA of the CDR3: TGTGCCAGCAGTGGGCCCGGGCAGGGGGCCAACTATGGCTACACCTTC. This encodes CASSGPGQGANYGYTF.